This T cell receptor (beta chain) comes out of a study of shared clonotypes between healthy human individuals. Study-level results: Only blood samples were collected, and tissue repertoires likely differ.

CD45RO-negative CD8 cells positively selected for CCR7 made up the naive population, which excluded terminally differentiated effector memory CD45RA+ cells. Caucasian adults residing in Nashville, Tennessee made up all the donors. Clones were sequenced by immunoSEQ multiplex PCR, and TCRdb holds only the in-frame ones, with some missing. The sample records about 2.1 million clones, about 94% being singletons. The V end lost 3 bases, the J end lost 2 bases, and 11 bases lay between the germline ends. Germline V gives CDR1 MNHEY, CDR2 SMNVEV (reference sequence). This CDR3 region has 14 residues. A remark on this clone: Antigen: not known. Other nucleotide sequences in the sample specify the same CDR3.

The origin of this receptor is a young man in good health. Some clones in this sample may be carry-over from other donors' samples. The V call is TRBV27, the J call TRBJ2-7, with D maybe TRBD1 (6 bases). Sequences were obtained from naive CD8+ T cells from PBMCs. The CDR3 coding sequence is TGTGCCAGCAGTTTTGTACAGGGCGCCTACGAGCAGTACTTC. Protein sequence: CASSFVQGAYEQYF.